This T cell receptor (beta chain) was obtained from a study of shared clonotypes between healthy human individuals (dated by TCRdb to the early 2020s). Turning to the overall study: The cohort included three men and two women between 18 and 49 years of age. Each donor's leukapheresis produced roughly between roughly 0.85 and 9.5 billion PBMCs. Per donor, three plates each were used for CD4 naive and CD4 memory, two for CD8 naive, and one for CD8 memory. To increase sequencing depth and limit assay-specific biases, different laboratories used diverse techniques to prepare libraries and sequence TCR repertoires. To estimate repertoire size and how much clonotype sharing occurs between individuals, the study deeply sequenced the blood TCR repertoires of roughly 5 healthy adults.

Using the deep immunoSEQ assay, multiplex PCR amplified TCR CDR3 regions from genomic DNA. Extracted genomic DNA from each cell subset was distributed evenly across all wells of several immunoSEQ 96-well plates, and each plate was treated as a replicate. For sorted subsets, approximately 210 ng genomic DNA, equal to approximately 30,000 T cell genomes, was loaded into each replicate PCR. The purified libraries were quantified using a Qubit 3.0 fluorometer, sized with a Bioanalyzer 2100, and then quantified again using the KAPA Library Quantification kit. A separate single-read 150-cycle Illumina NextSeq 550 flow cell was used to sequence each immunoSEQ 96-well plate. The published analysis was carried out like this. Because the immunoSEQ output held only junctional sequences and lacked quality scores, the filtering could not match the filtering applied to full-length reads. Sequences were annotated with PyIR, a Python wrapper for IgBLAST v1.9, using IMGT germline references to assign V/J genes and CDR3. Reads with weak V/J assignments (E-value above 1e-6), missing CDR3, stop codons, out-of-frame junctions, or ambiguous translated residues were removed. A V3J clonotype was defined by an identical inferred V gene, J gene, and CDR3 amino acid sequence. Percentage overlap between repertoires was calculated by dividing the number of shared unique clonotypes by the size of the smaller repertoire. RTK rarefaction, the Chao1 estimator, and Recon v2.1 estimates of unobserved clonotypes were used to assess repertoire richness. For all TCRbeta clonotypes obtained by the gDNA method from a handful of donors, generation probabilities were computed with OLGA. The table was pulled from immuneACCESS by TCRdb, which kept in-frame rearrangements only. Such tables lose some clones; where checked, under half of the loss comes from unresolved V genes, and the rest has no known cause. The D gene and trimming were derived from the DNA, and the V and J assignments and clone size from that table. This sample has around 1.5 million clones in its table, and 95% to 99% of those were observed once. The ten largest account for about 0.42% of the sample.

General conclusions and limits of the study: Compared with non-shared clonotypes, the clonotypes found in all four sorted-subset donors had higher generation probabilities. Naive subsets generally had larger estimated clonotype richness than memory subsets. The genetic and exposure-history diversity represented was limited by the small number of donors. Pairwise subsampling led to the expectation that sequencing depth would affect the degree of clonotype sharing among donors. Even with the large sequencing depth, rarefaction of the sorted-subset datasets indicated that sequencing was incomplete. Sharing across a handful of donors was observed for approximately 4.6% of naive CD4, 3% to 3.5% of naive CD8, roughly 2.4% of memory CD4, and roughly 0.4% of memory CD8 clonotypes. Sampling was limited to blood, and TCR repertoires in tissue likely differ from TCR repertoires in blood.

This clone was observed a single time. The clone's antigen remains unknown. No base quality information exists; no much larger clone differs at one position. Healthy HIV-negative adults with no recently reported acute infections or vaccinations were included as donors. Every donor was a Caucasian adult residing in Nashville, Tennessee, USA. CD4+ T cells were enriched by magnetic negative selection; naive cells were then positively selected on CD45RA, and the negative fraction formed the memory subset. Blood was obtained by leukapheresis, after which PBMCs were separated by Ficoll-Histopaque density gradient centrifugation and cryopreserved in liquid nitrogen vapor phase. Analytical flow cytometry was used to check the purity and quantity of each magnetically sorted T cell population. Genomic DNA was isolated from every sorted fraction and measured by UV absorbance on a Nanodrop 2000c. V loses 5 bases of germline sequence and J loses 2 bases, and the interval between the two ends is 12 bases. CDR1 and CDR2 were assigned from the germline V gene as SGHNT and YENEEA. Measured from the cysteine to the phenylalanine, the CDR3 is 14 residues long. Only the CDR3 portion is preserved as DNA: 42 bases, with reading frame beginning at the first base.

Sequenced input: naive CD4+ T cells sorted from blood. According to the study, the label for this sample's cell subset or site signals: CD45RA+ positively selected. The receptor chain draws on TRBV11-3 and TRBJ2-5; the D gene identity is not certain. This sequence was found in a man under 40 in good health. The DNA sequence reads TGTGCCAGCAGCCCGGATGCATCTCAAGAGACCCAGTACTTC. The resulting protein is CASSPDASQETQYF.